Below are 9 T cell receptor beta chains sequenced from a single sample in a study of blood T cells in healthy people across ages. PCR was performed a second time for about 7 to 11 cycles using a sample-barcoded 5' primer and a J-beta primer mix. TCRdb reanalysed the 5' RACE reads using MiXCR and keeps one entry per CDR3 protein. The sample holds some 920,000 distinct CDR3 sequences, just over 50% seen once. The sample comprised blood. The receptors come from a woman aged 55-75 years in good health.

This clonotype has just a few counts. The CDR3 loop reads CASSLGLTTYEQYF. For the CDR3, the DNA is TGTGCCAGCAGTTTAGGCCTGACTACCTACGAGCAGTACTTC. The chain carries TRBV12-3 or TRBV12-4 and TRBJ2-7; D is perhaps TRBD2 (5 bases). The CDR3 sequence is 14 residues long. The V end was cut by 1 base, the J end by 2 bases, with 9 bases between.

The chain combines TRBV10-3 with TRBJ2-5; D call uncertain. The end of the DNA aligns better with TRBJ2-7, so the J call may be wrong. CDR1 and CDR2 from the germline V gene are ENHRY and SYGVKD. This CDR3 comprises 12 residues. For the CDR3, the DNA is TGTGCCATCAGTGAGGGAAGGGACGAGCAGTACTTC. Translated, it gives CAISEGRDEQYF.

This clonotype was seen more than once but under ten times. This rearrangement joins TRBV7-2 to TRBJ2-3; 8 nucleotides align to TRBD2. The germline gives CDR1 SGHTA, CDR2 FQGNSA. The CDR3 has 16 residues. V shed 1 base, J shed 6 bases, and the junction held 9 bases outside the gene matches. Here the CDR3 DNA reads TGTGCCAGCAGCTTAGATCGTCTAGCGGGTTCGGATACGCAGTATTTT. The encoded protein is CASSLDRLAGSDTQYF.

The count of this clonotype is one. This sequence joins TRBV5-1 and TRBJ2-4; D remains unclear. With the DNA end fitting TRBJ2-7 better, the J assignment may be wrong. Germline CDR1 SGHRS, CDR2 YFSETQ. The CDR3 covers 18 residues. In DNA, the CDR3 is TGCGCCAGCAGCTCGCAGCAGGTGGTTAACGGGTTCCCCTACGAGCAGTACTTC. Translating it yields CASSSQQVVNGFPYEQYF.

The chain combines TRBV28 with TRBJ2-7; 11 bases are a match to TRBD2. The CDR3 loop spans 14 amino acids. Trimming took 8 bases from V and 4 from J; bases not matched to a gene: 7. The germline gives CDR1 MDHEN, CDR2 SYDVKM. The CDR3 sequence is CASEGTSGVYEQYF. Here the CDR3 DNA reads TGTGCCAGCGAAGGGACTAGCGGAGTTTACGAGCAGTACTTC.

The chain is built from TRBV11-3 and TRBJ2-3; 7 nucleotides line up with TRBD2. The germline CDR1 and CDR2 sequences are SGHNT and YENEEA. Trimming cost V 4 bases and J 0 bases; bases outside gene matches: 10. CDR3 length: 17 amino acids. The CDR3 here is CASSSTTSRSSTDTQYF. The CDR3 region has the DNA TGTGCCAGCAGCTCTACGACTAGCCGAAGTAGCACAGATACGCAGTATTTT.

The chain couples TRBV24-1 to TRBJ2-4; D gene uncertain. The length of the CDR3 is 18 residues. Germline lookup yields CDR1 KGHDR and CDR2 SFDVKD. V lost 4 bases, J lost 13 bases, and 31 bases lay in between. The CDR3 is CATSDLTARRDSYNEQYF. In DNA form, the CDR3 reads TGTGCCACCAGTGACCTAACCGCTCGACGAGATTCCTACAATGAGCAGTACTTC.

The chain joins TRBV12-3 or TRBV12-4 to TRBJ1-4; the D gene is possibly TRBD1 (5 bases). The germline V and J ends were trimmed by 3 bases and 7 bases, with 12 bases remaining between them. CDR3 length equals 14 residues. The CDR3 sequence: CASSLGLPGEKLFF. The CDR3 nucleotides read TGTGCCAGCAGTTTGGGACTCCCGGGTGAAAAACTGTTTTTT.

The V gene is TRBV28, the J gene TRBJ2-3; 13 nucleotides match TRBD2. The V gene end was trimmed by 8 bases and the J gene end by 1 base; junction bases not matched to a gene: 12. From germline, CDR1 is MDHEN and CDR2 SYDVKM. The CDR3 contains 18 residues. In DNA, the CDR3 is TGTGCCAGCTCAGATCCGGGACTAGCGGGATCCGGCACAGATACGCAGTATTTT. As protein: CASSDPGLAGSGTDTQYF.